The rows below give T cell receptor beta chains drawn from one sample of a study of T cell repertoires in cytomegalovirus infection. TCRdb re-derived calls from the reads in MiXCR, one entry per CDR3 protein. The sample lists 400,000 or so distinct CDR3 sequences, under 40% occurring once. Sequenced sample: PBMCs. Every receptor here comes from a human donor in good health (CMV status not recorded). Some clones in this sample may be carry-over from other donors' samples. Both conserved end residues are part of each CDR3. Each record gives: V gene, clone size, CDR3 length, D gene, J gene, CDR3 DNA, CDR3 protein. The D gene is left open where the match is weak. Size is omitted from some rows. Given values are once, few, many or a class for expanded clones.

V gene: TRBV2
clone size: NA
CDR3 length: 18
D gene: TRBD1
J gene: TRBJ2-3
CDR3 DNA: TGTGCCAGCAGCCGACAAGGGGGACAGAAACGCCTCACAGATACGCAGTATTTT
CDR3 protein: CASSRQGGQKRLTDTQYF

V gene: TRBV6-4
clone size: NA
CDR3 length: 13
D gene: NA
J gene: TRBJ1-1
CDR3 DNA: TGTGCCAGCAGTGATCAATGGGGCACTGAAGCTTTCTTT
CDR3 protein: CASSDQWGTEAFF

V gene: TRBV27
clone size: few
CDR3 length: 18
D gene: NA
J gene: TRBJ1-2
CDR3 DNA: TGTGCCAGCAGTCCTACCTTACTTTCGACTCAGATAGTGTGGGGCTACACCTTC
CDR3 protein: CASSPTLLSTQIVWGYTF

V gene: TRBV4-2
clone size: few
CDR3 length: 16
D gene: TRBD1
J gene: TRBJ1-6
CDR3 DNA: TGTGCCAGCAGCCGGAATTCGGACAGGGCAAATTCACCCCTCCACTTT
CDR3 protein: CASSRNSDRANSPLHF

V gene: TRBV6-1
clone size: NA
CDR3 length: 14
D gene: NA
J gene: TRBJ1-5
CDR3 DNA: TGTGCCAGCAGTGAGTCAGGGCGCAATCAGCCCCCGCATTTT
CDR3 protein: CASSESGRNQPPHF

V gene: TRBV5-6
clone size: NA
CDR3 length: 14
D gene: NA
J gene: TRBJ1-6
CDR3 DNA: TGTGCCAGCAGCTTGCTGCAGCCTAATTCACCCCTCCACTTT
CDR3 protein: CASSLLQPNSPLHF

V gene: TRBV19
clone size: few
CDR3 length: 16
D gene: NA
J gene: TRBJ2-7
CDR3 DNA: TGTGCCAGTAGTATGGCCATGAACCGGGACCACTACGAGCAGTACTTC
CDR3 protein: CASSMAMNRDHYEQYF

V gene: TRBV7-9
clone size: NA
CDR3 length: 16
D gene: NA
J gene: TRBJ1-2
CDR3 DNA: TGTGCCAGCAGCTTATCAGATATGGGGGCTGGCTATGGCTACACCTTC
CDR3 protein: CASSLSDMGAGYGYTF

V gene: TRBV7-2
clone size: NA
CDR3 length: 14
D gene: NA
J gene: TRBJ1-3
CDR3 DNA: TGTGCCAGCAGCCTTAGATTCTCTGGAAACACCATATATTTT
CDR3 protein: CASSLRFSGNTIYF

V gene: TRBV10-3
clone size: few
CDR3 length: 16
D gene: NA
J gene: TRBJ2-2
CDR3 DNA: TGTGCCATCAGTGCAGGGGAGACTCTCAACACCGGGGAGCTGTTTTTT
CDR3 protein: CAISAGETLNTGELFF

V gene: TRBV7-9
clone size: NA
CDR3 length: 15
D gene: NA
J gene: TRBJ2-7
CDR3 DNA: TGTGCCAGCTCTGAGGGGGGCTTACCCTCCTACGAGCAGTACTTC
CDR3 protein: CASSEGGLPSYEQYF

V gene: TRBV6-1
clone size: many
CDR3 length: 15
D gene: TRBD1
J gene: TRBJ1-2
CDR3 DNA: TGTGCCAGCAGTGAGGACAGGGGCGCCGGCTATGGCTACACCTTC
CDR3 protein: CASSEDRGAGYGYTF

V gene: TRBV6-5
clone size: few
CDR3 length: 16
D gene: TRBD1
J gene: TRBJ2-2
CDR3 DNA: TGTGCCAGCAGTCGGGACAGGGGGGGGAACACCGGGGAGCTGTTTTTT
CDR3 protein: CASSRDRGGNTGELFF

V gene: TRBV7-3
clone size: many
CDR3 length: 14
D gene: TRBD2
J gene: TRBJ2-1
CDR3 DNA: TGTGCCAGCAGCCCCCAGCGGGGGGGCCAGGAGCAGTTCTTC
CDR3 protein: CASSPQRGGQEQFF

V gene: TRBV7-2
clone size: many
CDR3 length: 13
D gene: NA
J gene: TRBJ2-7
CDR3 DNA: TGTGCCAGCAACCCCCCGGCGGGCTACGAGCAGTACTTC
CDR3 protein: CASNPPAGYEQYF

V gene: TRBV7-2
clone size: many
CDR3 length: 15
D gene: NA
J gene: TRBJ1-2
CDR3 DNA: TGTGCCAGCAGCTTAGGCACAGTGTCTAACTATGGCTACACCTTC
CDR3 protein: CASSLGTVSNYGYTF

V gene: TRBV7-9
clone size: few
CDR3 length: 13
D gene: NA
J gene: TRBJ1-1
CDR3 DNA: TGTGCCAGCAGCCAGCCCGGGCGGACTGAAGCTTTCTTT
CDR3 protein: CASSQPGRTEAFF

V gene: TRBV19
clone size: many
CDR3 length: 15
D gene: NA
J gene: TRBJ2-1
CDR3 DNA: TGTGCCAGTAGTAAAGCAAGATCCGAGATCGATGAGCAGTTCTTC
CDR3 protein: CASSKARSEIDEQFF

V gene: TRBV20-1
clone size: NA
CDR3 length: 14
D gene: TRBD1
J gene: TRBJ1-2
CDR3 DNA: TGCAGTGCTATAAATAGACAGGGGGCGAATGGCTACACCTTC
CDR3 protein: CSAINRQGANGYTF

V gene: TRBV7-3
clone size: NA
CDR3 length: 17
D gene: TRBD2
J gene: TRBJ2-3
CDR3 DNA: TGTGCCAGCAGCCACACGACTAGCGGGGACGGCACAGATACGCAGTATTTT
CDR3 protein: CASSHTTSGDGTDTQYF